This is a list of T cell receptor beta chains from one sample in a study of blood T cell repertoires in COVID-19. Sequenced by immunoSEQ multiplex PCR; TCRdb stores in-frame clones only, minus some. The repertoire holds 95,000 to 110,000 clones, with roughly nine tenths as singletons. Sequencing input: peripheral blood. The receptors here all came from an elderly woman in a cohort sampled during active COVID-19. Each CDR3 is given with its conserved first and last residue. Clone size appears in some rows only: once, few, many, or a class for an expanded clone.

V gene: TRBV3-1/TRBV3-2; clone size: .; CDR3 protein: CASSQLSYEQYF
V gene: TRBV5-5; clone size: .; CDR3 protein: CASSLATGAYSYEQYF
V gene: TRBV3-1/TRBV3-2; clone size: .; CDR3 protein: CASSQDPGMNTEAFF
V gene: TRBV5-1; clone size: .; CDR3 protein: CASSLTGQINTGELFF
V gene: TRBV27; clone size: .; CDR3 protein: CASSETGIHEQYF
V gene: TRBV5-4; clone size: .; CDR3 protein: CASSGTRGQGVSGELFF
V gene: TRBV28; clone size: once; CDR3 protein: CASSSLTGPTDTQYF
V gene: TRBV6-5; clone size: .; CDR3 protein: CAGENWTRGTQYF
V gene: TRBV6-2/TRBV6-3; clone size: .; CDR3 protein: CASTPLELAGYNEQFF
V gene: TRBV3-1/TRBV3-2; clone size: once; CDR3 protein: CASSPGPGGAQYF